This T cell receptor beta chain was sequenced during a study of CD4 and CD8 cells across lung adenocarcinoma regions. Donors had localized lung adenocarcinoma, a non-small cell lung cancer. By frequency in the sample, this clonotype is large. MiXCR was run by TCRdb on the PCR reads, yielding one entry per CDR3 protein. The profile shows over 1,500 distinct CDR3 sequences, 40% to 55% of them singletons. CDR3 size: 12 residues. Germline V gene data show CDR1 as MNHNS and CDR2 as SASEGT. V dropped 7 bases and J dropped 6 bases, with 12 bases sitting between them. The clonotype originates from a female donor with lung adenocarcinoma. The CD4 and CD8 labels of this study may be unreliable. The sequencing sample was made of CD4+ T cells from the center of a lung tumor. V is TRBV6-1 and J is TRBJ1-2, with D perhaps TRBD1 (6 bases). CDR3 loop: CASTNRVNGYTF. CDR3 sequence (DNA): TGTGCCAGCACCAACAGGGTGAATGGCTACACCTTC.